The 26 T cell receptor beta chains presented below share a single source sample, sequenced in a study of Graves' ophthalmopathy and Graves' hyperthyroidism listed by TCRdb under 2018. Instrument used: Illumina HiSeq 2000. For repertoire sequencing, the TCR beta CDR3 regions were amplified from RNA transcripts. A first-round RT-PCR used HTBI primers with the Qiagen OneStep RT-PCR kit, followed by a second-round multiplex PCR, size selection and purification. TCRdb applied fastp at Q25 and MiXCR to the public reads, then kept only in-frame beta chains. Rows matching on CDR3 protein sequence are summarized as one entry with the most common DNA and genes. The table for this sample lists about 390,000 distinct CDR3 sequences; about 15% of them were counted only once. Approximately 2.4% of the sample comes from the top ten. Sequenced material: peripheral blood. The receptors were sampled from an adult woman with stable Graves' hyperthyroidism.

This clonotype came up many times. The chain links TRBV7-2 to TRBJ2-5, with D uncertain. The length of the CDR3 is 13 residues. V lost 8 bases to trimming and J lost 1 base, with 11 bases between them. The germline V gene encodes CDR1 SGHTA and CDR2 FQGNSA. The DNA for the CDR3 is TGTGCCAGCTCTTGGGGTACCCAAGAGACCCAGTACTTC. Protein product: CASSWGTQETQYF.

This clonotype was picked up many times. DNA of the CDR3: TGTGCCAGCAGTTACACTGCGTTGGAGACCCAGTACTTC. Protein sequence: CASSYTALETQYF. The chain joins TRBV6-5 to TRBJ2-5; D is uncertain. The V gene's germline CDR1 is MNHEY and CDR2 SVGAGI. The ends were cut back, 2 bases at V and 5 bases at J, with 9 bases in the middle. There are 13 residues in the CDR3.

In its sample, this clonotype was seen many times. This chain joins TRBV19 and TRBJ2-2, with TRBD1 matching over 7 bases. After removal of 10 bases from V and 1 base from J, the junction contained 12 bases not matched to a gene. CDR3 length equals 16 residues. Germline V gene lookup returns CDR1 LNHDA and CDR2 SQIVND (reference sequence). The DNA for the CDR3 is TGTGCCACTAGACTCACAGGGGCAGGGAACACCGGGGAGCTGTTTTTT. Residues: CATRLTGAGNTGELFF.

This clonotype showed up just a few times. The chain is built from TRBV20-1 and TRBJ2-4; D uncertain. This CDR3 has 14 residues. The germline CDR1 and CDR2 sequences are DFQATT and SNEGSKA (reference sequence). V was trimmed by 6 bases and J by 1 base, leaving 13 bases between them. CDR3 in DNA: TGCAGTGCAGGGCGACGGGTGGCCAAAAACATTCAGTACTTC. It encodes CSAGRRVAKNIQYF.

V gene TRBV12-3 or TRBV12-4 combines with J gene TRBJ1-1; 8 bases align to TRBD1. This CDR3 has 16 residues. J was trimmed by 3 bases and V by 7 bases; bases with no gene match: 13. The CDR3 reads CASILGQGRLDTEAFF. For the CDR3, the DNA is TGTGCCAGCATCCTCGGACAGGGTCGCTTGGACACTGAAGCTTTCTTT.

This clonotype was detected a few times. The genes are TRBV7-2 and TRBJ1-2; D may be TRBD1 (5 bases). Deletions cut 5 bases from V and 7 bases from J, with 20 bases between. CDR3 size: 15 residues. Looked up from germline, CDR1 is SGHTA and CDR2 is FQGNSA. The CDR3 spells CASSPNGQGCGGYTF. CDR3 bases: TGTGCCAGCAGCCCCAACGGGCAGGGTTGCGGTGGCTACACCTTC.

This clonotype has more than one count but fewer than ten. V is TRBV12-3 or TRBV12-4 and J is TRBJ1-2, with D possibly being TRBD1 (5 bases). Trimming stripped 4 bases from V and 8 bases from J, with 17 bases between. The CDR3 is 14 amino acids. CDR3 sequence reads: CASSSSTTALGYTF. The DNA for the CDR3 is TGTGCCAGCAGTTCCTCGACGACAGCCCTGGGCTACACCTTC.

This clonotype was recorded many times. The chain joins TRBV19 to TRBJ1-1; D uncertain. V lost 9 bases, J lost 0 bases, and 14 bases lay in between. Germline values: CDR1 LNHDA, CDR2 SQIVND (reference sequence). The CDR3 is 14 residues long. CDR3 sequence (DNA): TGTGCCAGCGAATCCGGAATCATGAACACTGAAGCTTTCTTT. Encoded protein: CASESGIMNTEAFF.

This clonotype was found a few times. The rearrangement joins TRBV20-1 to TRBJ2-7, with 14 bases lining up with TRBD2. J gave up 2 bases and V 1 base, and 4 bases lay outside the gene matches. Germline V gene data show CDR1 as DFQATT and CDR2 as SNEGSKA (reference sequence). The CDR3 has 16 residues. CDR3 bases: TGCAGTGCTAGAGGAGGGACTAGCGGGAGTCCCTACGAGCAGTACTTC. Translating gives CSARGGTSGSPYEQYF.

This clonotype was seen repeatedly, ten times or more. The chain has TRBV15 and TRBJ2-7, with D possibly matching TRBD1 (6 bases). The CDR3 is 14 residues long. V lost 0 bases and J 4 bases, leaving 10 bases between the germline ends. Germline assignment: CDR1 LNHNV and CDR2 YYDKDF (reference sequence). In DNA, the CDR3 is TGTGCCACCAGCAGAGATCGGACAGCGTACGAGCAGTACTTC. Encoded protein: CATSRDRTAYEQYF.

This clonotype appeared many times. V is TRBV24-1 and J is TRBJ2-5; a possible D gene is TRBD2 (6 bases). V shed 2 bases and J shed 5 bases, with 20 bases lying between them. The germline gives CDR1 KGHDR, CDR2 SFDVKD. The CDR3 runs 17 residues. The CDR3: CATSDYGGGSVGETQYF. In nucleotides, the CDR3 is TGTGCCACCAGTGATTATGGTGGAGGGAGTGTGGGGGAGACCCAGTACTTC.

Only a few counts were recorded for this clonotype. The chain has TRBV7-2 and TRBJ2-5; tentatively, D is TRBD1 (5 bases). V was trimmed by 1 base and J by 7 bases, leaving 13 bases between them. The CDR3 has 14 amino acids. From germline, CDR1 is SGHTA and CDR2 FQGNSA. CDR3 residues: CASSLVGVKGTQYF. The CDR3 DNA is TGTGCCAGCAGCTTAGTAGGGGTGAAGGGGACCCAGTACTTC.

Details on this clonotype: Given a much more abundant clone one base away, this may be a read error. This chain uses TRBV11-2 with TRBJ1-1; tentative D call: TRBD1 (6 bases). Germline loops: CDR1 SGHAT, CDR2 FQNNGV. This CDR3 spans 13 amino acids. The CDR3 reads CASSLGGIAEACF. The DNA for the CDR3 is TGTGCCAGCAGCCTAGGGGGGATCGCTGAAGCTTGCTTT.

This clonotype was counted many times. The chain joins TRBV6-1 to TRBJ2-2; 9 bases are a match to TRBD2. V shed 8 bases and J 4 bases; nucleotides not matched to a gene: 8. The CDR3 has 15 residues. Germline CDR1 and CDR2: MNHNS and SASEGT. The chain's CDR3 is CASGTGTSFTGELFF. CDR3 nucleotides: TGTGCCAGCGGGACCGGGACTAGCTTCACCGGGGAGCTGTTTTTT.

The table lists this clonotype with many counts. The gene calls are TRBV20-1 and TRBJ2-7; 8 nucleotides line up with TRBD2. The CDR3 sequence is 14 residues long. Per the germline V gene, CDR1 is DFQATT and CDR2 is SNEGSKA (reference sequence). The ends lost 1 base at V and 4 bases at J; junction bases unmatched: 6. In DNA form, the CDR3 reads TGCAGTGCTAGAGCGGGAGGGCCAGTTTACGAGCAGTACTTC. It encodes CSARAGGPVYEQYF.

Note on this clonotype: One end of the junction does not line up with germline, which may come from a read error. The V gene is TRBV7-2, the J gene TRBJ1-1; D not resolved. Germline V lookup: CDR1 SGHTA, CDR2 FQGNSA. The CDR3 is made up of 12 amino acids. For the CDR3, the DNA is TGTGCCAGCAGCTCTATGGGCACTGATGCTTTCTTT. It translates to CASSSMGTDAFF.

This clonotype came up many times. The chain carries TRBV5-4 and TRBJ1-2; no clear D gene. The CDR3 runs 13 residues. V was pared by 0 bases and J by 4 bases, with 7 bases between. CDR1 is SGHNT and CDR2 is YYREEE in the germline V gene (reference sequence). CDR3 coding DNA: TGTGCCAGCAGCTTGGACGGATTCTATGGCTACACCTTC. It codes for CASSLDGFYGYTF.

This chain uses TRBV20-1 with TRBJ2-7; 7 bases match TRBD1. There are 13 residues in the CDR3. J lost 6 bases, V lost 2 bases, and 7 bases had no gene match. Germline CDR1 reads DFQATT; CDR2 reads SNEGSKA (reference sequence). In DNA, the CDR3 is TGCAGTGCTAGAAGACAGGGAAGCGGCGAGCAGTACTTC. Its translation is CSARRQGSGEQYF.

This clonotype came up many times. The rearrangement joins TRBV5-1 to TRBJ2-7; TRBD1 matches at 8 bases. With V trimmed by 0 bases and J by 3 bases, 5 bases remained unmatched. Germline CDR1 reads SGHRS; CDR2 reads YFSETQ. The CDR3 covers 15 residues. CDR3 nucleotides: TGCGCCAGCAGCTTGGCAGGACAGGGACTCTACGAGCAGTACTTC. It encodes CASSLAGQGLYEQYF.

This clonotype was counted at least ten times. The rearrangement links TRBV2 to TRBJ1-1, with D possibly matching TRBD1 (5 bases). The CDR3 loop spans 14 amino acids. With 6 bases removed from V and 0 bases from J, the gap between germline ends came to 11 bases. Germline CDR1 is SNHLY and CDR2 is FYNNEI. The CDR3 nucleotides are TGTGCCAGCAGCCTGGGACCCATGAACACTGAAGCTTTCTTT. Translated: CASSLGPMNTEAFF.

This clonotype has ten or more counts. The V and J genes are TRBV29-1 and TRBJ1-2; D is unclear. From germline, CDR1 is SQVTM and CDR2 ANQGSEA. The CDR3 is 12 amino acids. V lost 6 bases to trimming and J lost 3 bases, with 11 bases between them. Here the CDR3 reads CSVDDMDYGYTF. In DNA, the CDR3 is TGCAGCGTCGATGACATGGACTATGGCTACACCTTC.

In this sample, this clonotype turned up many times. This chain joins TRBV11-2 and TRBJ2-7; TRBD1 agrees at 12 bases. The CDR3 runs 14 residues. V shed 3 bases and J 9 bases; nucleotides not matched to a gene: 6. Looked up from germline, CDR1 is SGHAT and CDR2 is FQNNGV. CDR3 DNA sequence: TGTGCCAGCAGCTTCCCGGGACAGGGGGCAGTGCAGTACTTC. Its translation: CASSFPGQGAVQYF. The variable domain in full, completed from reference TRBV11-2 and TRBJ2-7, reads EAGVAQSPRYKIIEKRQSVAFWCNPISGHATLYWYQQILGQGPKLLIQFQNNGVVDDSQLPKDRFSAERLKGVDSTLKIQPAKLEDSAVYLCASSFPGQGAVQYFGPGTRLTVT.

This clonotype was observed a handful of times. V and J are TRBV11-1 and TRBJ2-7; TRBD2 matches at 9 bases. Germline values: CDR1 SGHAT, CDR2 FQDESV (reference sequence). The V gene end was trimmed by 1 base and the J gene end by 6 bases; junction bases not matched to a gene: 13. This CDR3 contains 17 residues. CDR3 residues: CASSLGTSETRGGEQYF. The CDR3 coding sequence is TGTGCCAGCAGCTTAGGGACTAGCGAGACCCGAGGCGGCGAGCAGTACTTC.

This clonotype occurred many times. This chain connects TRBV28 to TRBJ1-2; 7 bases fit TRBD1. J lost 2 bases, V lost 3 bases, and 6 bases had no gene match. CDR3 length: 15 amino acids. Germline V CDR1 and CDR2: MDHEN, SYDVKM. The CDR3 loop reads CASSFIGTANYGYTF. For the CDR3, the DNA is TGTGCCAGCAGTTTTATCGGGACAGCGAACTATGGCTACACCTTC.

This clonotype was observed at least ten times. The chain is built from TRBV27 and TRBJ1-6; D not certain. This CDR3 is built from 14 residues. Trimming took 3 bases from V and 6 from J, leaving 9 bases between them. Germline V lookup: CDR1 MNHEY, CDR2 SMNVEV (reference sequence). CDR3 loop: CASSFGRANSPLHF. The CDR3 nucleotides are TGTGCCAGCAGTTTTGGTAGGGCTAATTCACCCCTCCACTTT.

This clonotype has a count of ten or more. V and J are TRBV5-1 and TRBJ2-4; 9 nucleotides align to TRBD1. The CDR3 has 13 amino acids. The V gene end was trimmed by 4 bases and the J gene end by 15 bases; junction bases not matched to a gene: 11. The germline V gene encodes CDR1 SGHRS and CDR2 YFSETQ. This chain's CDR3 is CASSIAGTGSWYF. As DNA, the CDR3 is TGCGCCAGCAGCATAGCCGGGACAGGGTCTTGGTACTTC. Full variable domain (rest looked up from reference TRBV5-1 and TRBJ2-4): KAGVTQTPRYLIKTRGQQVTLSCSPISGHRSVSWYQQTPGQGLQFLFEYFSETQRNKGNFPGRFSGRQFSNSRSEMNVSTLELGDSALYLCASSIAGTGSWYFGAGTRLSVL.